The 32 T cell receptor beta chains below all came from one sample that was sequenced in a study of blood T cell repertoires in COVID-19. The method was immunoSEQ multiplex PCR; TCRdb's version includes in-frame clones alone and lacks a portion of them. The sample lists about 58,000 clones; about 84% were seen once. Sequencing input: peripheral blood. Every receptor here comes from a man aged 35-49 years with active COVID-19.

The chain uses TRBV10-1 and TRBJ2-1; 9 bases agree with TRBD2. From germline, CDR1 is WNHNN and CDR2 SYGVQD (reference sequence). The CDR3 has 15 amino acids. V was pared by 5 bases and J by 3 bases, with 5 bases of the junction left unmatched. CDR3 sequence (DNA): TGCGCCAGCAGTTTAGCGGGAGTAGACTACAATGAGCAGTTCTTC. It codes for CASSLAGVDYNEQFF.

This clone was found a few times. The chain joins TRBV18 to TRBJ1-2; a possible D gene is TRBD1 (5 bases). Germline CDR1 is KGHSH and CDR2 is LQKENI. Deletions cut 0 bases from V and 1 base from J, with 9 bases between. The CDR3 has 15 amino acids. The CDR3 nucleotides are TGTGCCAGCTCACCACCGGCAGGGAATAACTATGGCTACACCTTC. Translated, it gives CASSPPAGNNYGYTF.

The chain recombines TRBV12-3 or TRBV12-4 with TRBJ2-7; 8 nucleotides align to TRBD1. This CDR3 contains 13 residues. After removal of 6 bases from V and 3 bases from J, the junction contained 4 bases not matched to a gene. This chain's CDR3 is CASRRQGNYEQYF. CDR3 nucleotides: TGTGCCAGCAGGCGACAGGGGAACTACGAGCAGTACTTC.

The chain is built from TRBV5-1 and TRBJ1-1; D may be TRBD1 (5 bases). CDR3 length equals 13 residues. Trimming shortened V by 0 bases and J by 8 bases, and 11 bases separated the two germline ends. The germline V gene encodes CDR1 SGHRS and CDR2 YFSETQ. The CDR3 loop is CASSLEGFGEAFF. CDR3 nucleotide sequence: TGCGCCAGCAGCTTGGAGGGGTTCGGCGAAGCTTTCTTT.

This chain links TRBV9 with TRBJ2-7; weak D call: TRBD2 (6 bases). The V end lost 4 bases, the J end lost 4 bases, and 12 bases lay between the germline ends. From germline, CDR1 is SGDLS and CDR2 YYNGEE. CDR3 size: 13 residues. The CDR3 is CASSPRGTYEQYF. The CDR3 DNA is TGTGCCAGCAGCCCTCGGGGGACGTACGAGCAGTACTTC.

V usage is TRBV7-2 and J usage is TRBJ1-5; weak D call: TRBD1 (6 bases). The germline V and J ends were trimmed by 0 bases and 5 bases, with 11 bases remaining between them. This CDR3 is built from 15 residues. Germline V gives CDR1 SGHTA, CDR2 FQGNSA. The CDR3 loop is CASSLATGRDQPQHF. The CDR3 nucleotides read TGTGCCAGCAGCTTAGCAACAGGGAGGGATCAGCCCCAGCATTTT.

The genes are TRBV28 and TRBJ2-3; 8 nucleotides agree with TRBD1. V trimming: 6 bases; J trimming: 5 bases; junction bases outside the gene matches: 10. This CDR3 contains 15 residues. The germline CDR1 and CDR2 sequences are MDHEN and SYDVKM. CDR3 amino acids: CASRQWTGKGDTQYF. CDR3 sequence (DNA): TGTGCCAGCAGACAATGGACAGGGAAGGGAGATACGCAGTATTTT.

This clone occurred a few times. CDR3 region: CASSLQRLAGASEQFF. The CDR3 DNA reads as TGTGCCAGCAGCTTACAGAGGTTAGCGGGAGCGAGTGAGCAGTTCTTC. This sequence joins TRBV11-2 and TRBJ2-1; TRBD2 agrees at 9 bases. In germline, CDR1 is SGHAT, CDR2 FQNNGV. The CDR3 is made up of 16 amino acids. Trimming took 2 bases from V and 9 from J; bases not matched to a gene: 11.

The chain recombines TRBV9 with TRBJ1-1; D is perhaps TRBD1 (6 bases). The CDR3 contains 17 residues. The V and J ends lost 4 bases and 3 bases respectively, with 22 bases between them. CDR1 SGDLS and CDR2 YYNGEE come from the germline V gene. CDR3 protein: CASSSLKGGMEDTEAFF. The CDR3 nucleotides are TGTGCCAGCAGCTCACTCAAGGGGGGGATGGAGGACACTGAAGCTTTCTTT. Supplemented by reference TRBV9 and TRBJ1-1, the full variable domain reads DSGVTQTPKHLITATGQRVTLRCSPRSGDLSVYWYQQSLDQGLQFLIQYYNGEERAKGNILERFSAQQFPDLHSELNLSSLELGDSALYFCASSSLKGGMEDTEAFFGQGTRLTVV.

CDR3 sequence: CASSQGIRTPYEQYF. The CDR3 region has the DNA TGTGCCAGCAGCCAAGGCATTCGGACTCCCTACGAGCAGTACTTC. The chain has TRBV4-2 and TRBJ2-7, with D possibly matching TRBD2 (5 bases). This CDR3 comprises 15 residues. The germline gives CDR1 LGHNA, CDR2 YNFKEQ. The V end lost 1 base, the J end lost 2 bases, and 12 bases lay between the germline ends.

The CDR3: CASSLRPSGLSDTQYF. The CDR3 DNA reads as TGTGCCAGCAGCTTAAGGCCTAGCGGGTTGTCAGATACGCAGTATTTT. The rearrangement uses TRBV7-9 and TRBJ2-3, with TRBD2 matching over 8 bases. Per the germline V gene, CDR1 is SEHNR and CDR2 is FQNEAQ (reference sequence). CDR3 length: 16 amino acids. After removal of 2 bases from V and 4 bases from J, the junction contained 8 bases not matched to a gene.

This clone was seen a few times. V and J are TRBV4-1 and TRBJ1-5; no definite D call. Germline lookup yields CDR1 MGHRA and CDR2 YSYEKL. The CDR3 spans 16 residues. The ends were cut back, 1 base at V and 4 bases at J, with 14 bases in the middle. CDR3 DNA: TGCGCCAGCAGCCAAGTGGTCGGAGCGCGGAATCAGCCCCAGCATTTT. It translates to CASSQVVGARNQPQHF.

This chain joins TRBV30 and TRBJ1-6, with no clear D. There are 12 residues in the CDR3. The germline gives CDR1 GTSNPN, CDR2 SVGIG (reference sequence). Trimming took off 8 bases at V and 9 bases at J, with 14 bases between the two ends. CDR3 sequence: CAITAEVSPLHF. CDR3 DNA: TGTGCCATCACGGCGGAGGTTTCACCCCTCCACTTT. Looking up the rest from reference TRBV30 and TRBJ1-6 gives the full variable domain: SQTIHQWPATLVQPVGSPLSLECTVEGTSNPNLYWYRQAAGRGLQLLFYSVGIGQISSEVPQNLSASRPQDRQFILSSKKLLLSDSGFYLCAITAEVSPLHFGNGTRLTVT.

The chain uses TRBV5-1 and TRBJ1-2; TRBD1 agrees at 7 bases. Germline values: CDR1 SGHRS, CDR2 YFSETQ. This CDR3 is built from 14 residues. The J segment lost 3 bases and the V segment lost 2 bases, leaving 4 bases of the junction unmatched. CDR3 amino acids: CASSFYRGDYGYTF. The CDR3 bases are TGCGCCAGCAGCTTCTACAGGGGAGACTATGGCTACACCTTC.

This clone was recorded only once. The CDR3 sequence: CASSPSAGTIDTQYF. The CDR3, as DNA: TGTGCCAGCTCACCCTCCGCCGGGACAATTGATACGCAGTATTTT. V and J are TRBV18 and TRBJ2-3, with D possibly TRBD1 on 6 matching bases. Trimming took 3 bases from V and 6 from J, leaving 16 bases between them. Germline CDR1 KGHSH, CDR2 LQKENI. CDR3 length: 15 residues.

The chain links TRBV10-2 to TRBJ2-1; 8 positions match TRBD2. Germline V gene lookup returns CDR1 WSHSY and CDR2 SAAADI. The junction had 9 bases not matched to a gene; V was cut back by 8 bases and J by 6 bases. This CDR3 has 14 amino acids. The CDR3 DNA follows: TGCGCCAGCGTAGTGGGGCTAGCGGGCAATGAGCAGTTCTTC. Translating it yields CASVVGLAGNEQFF.

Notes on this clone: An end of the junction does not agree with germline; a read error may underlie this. The CDR3 bases are TGTGCCAGTAGTACACTAGCGCCAAGTGAGGAGTTCTTC. It specifies CASSTLAPSEEFF. This chain connects TRBV19 to TRBJ2-1, with 7 bases identical to TRBD2. Looked up from germline, CDR1 is LNHDA and CDR2 is SQIVND (reference sequence). The CDR3 loop spans 13 amino acids. The whole variable domain, filled in from reference TRBV19 and TRBJ2-1, reads DGGITQSPKYLFRKEGQNVTLSCEQNLNHDAMYWYRQDPGQGLRLIYYSQIVNDFQKGDIAEGYSVSREKKESFPLTVTSAQKNPTAFYLCASSTLAPSEEFFGPGTRLTVL.

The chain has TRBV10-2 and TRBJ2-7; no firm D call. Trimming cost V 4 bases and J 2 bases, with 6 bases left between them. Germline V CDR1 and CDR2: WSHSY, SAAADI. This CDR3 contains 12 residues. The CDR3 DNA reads TGCGCCAGCAGTGGGGCCGCCTACGAGCAGTACTTC. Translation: CASSGAAYEQYF.

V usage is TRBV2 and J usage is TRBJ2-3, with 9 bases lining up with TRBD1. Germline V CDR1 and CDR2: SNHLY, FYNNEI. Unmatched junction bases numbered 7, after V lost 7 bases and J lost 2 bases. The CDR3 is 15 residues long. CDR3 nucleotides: TGTGCCAGCAAGAAGGACAGGGGCTACACAGATACGCAGTATTTT. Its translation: CASKKDRGYTDTQYF. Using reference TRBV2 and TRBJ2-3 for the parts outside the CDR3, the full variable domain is EPEVTQTPSHQVTQMGQEVILRCVPISNHLYFYWYRQILGQKVEFLVSFYNNEISEKSEIFDDQFSVERPDGSNFTLKIRSTKLEDSAMYFCASKKDRGYTDTQYFGPGTRLTVL.

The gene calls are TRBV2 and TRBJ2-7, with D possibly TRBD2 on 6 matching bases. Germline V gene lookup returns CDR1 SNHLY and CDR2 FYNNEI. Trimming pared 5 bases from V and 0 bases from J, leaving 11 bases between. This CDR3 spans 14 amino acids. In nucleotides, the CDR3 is TGTGCCAGCAGTCCCGGGAGCCTCTCCTACGAGCAGTACTTC. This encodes CASSPGSLSYEQYF.

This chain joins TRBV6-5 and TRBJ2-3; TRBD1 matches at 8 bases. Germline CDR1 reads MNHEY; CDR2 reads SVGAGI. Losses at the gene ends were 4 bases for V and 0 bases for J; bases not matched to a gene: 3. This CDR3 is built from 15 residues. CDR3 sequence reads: CASSWTGTSTDTQYF. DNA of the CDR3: TGTGCCAGCAGTTGGACAGGGACTAGCACAGATACGCAGTATTTT.

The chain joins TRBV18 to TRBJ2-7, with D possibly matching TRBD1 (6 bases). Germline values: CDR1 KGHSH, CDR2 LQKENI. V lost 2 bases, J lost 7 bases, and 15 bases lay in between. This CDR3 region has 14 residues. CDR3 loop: CASSPRNRAGEQYF. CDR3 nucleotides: TGTGCCAGCTCACCAAGAAACAGGGCAGGAGAGCAGTACTTC.

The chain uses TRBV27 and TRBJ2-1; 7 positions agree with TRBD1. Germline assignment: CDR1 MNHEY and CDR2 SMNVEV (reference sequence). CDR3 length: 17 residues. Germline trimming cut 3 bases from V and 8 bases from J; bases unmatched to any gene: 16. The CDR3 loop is CASSFRRRGGVAYEQFF. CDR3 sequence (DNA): TGTGCCAGCAGTTTCCGTAGGAGAGGGGGCGTAGCGTATGAGCAGTTCTTC.

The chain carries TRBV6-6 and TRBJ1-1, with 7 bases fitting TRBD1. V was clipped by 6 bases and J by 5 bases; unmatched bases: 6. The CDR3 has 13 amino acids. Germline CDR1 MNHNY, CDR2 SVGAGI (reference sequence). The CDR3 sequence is CASRDREETEAFF. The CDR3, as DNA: TGTGCCAGCAGAGACAGGGAAGAGACTGAAGCTTTCTTT.

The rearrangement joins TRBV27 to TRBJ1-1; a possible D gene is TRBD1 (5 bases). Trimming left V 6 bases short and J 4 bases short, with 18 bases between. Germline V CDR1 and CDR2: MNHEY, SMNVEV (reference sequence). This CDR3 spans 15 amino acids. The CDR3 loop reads CASRTPTAVGTEAFF. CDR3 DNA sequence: TGTGCCAGCAGGACCCCGACAGCAGTGGGCACTGAAGCTTTCTTT.

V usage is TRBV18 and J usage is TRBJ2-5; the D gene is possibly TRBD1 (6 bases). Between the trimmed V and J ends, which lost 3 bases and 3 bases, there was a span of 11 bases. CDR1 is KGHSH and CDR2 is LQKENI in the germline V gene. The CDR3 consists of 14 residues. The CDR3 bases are TGTGCCAGCTCACCCCCAGGGGTAGAAGAGACCCAGTACTTC. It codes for CASSPPGVEETQYF. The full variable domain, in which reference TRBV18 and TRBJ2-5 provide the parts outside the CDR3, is NAGVMQNPRHLVRRRGQEARLRCSPMKGHSHVYWYRQLPEEGLKFMVYLQKENIIDESGMPKERFSAEFPKEGPSILRIQQVVRGDSAAYFCASSPPGVEETQYFGPGTRLLVL.

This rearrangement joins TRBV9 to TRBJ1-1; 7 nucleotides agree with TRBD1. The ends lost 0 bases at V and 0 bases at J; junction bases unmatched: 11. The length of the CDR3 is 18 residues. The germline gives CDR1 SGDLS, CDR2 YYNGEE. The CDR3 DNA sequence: TGTGCCAGCAGCGTAGCCCTCCCACAGGGGAGCATGAACACTGAAGCTTTCTTT. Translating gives CASSVALPQGSMNTEAFF. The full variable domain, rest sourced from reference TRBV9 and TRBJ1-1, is DSGVTQTPKHLITATGQRVTLRCSPRSGDLSVYWYQQSLDQGLQFLIQYYNGEERAKGNILERFSAQQFPDLHSELNLSSLELGDSALYFCASSVALPQGSMNTEAFFGQGTRLTVV.

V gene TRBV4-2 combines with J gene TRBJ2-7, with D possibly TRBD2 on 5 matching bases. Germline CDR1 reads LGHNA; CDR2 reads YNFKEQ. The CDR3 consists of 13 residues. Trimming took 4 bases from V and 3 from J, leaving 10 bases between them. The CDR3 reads CASSRLGSYEQYF. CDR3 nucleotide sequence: TGTGCCAGCAGCCGCCTGGGGAGCTACGAGCAGTACTTC.

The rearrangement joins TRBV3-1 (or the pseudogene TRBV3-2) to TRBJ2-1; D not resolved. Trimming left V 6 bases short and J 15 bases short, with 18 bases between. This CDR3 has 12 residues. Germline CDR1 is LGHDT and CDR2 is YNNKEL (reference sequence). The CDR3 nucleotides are TGTGCCAGCAGTCCCAACGGTAGATATCTGTTCTTC. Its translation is CASSPNGRYLFF.

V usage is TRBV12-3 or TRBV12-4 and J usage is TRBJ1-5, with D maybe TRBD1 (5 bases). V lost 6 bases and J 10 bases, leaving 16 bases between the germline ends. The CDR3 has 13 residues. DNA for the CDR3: TGTGCCAGCAGCTCCCACTCCCAGGGACCCCAGCATTTT. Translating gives CASSSHSQGPQHF.

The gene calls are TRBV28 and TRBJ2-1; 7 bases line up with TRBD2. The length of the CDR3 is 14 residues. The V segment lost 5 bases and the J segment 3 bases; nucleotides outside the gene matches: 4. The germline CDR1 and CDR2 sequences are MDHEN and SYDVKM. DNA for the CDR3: TGTGCCAGCAGTCGGCTAGCGGACTACAATGAGCAGTTCTTC. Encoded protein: CASSRLADYNEQFF.

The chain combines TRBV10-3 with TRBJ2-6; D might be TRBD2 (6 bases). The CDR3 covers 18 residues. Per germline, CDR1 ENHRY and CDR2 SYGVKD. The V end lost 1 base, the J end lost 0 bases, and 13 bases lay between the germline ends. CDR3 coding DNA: TGTGCCATCAGTGAGTTCGGGGGAACCTACTCTGGGGCCAACGTCCTGACTTTC. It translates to CAISEFGGTYSGANVLTF.